What follows describes a single T cell receptor beta chain. This entry belongs to a study of blood T cell repertoires in COVID-19. Study summary: Whether acute or convalescent, the COVID-19 samples came from the United States, Italy and Spain.

CDR1 and CDR2 (germline): MNHEY, SVGAGI. Trimming shortened V by 0 bases and J by 4 bases, and 16 bases separated the two germline ends. CDR3 length equals 16 residues. Per the study methods: Using reference gene primer amplification, nucleated cell counts were estimated. Sequencing was performed with immunoSEQ multiplex PCR; in TCRdb, only in-frame clones are kept and a portion is missing. V, J and clone size derive from that table, while D and trimming were established from the DNA sequence. This table has under 85,000 clones, around 88% appearing once. The chain links TRBV6-5 to TRBJ2-7, with D possibly TRBD2 on 5 matching bases. This sequence originates from a man between 65 and 85 years old with active or convalescent COVID-19. Sequencing was carried out using peripheral blood. CDR3 DNA sequence: TGTGCCAGCAGTTACTCGATTAGCGAAAGAGGTTACGAGCAGTACTTC. Translated, it gives CASSYSISERGYEQYF.